Sequencing of this TCR beta chain was carried out in a study of human T cells and chemical hapten exposure. As for the study in general: Patch testing was performed with 0.01% DPC on the upper back, with reading at 6 days. Yields of TCR per sample differed, chiefly owing to small differences in pooled library volume.

Time point indicated: pre-sensitization, week 0. Treatment specified: therapeutic diphenylcyclopropenone sensitization with weekly scalp DPC. Each CDR3 protein is one row after TCRdb ran MiXCR on the RACE reads. Among more than 250,000 distinct CDR3 sequences, over 8% were seen once, and the ten largest hold 2.3%. This clonotype was recorded many times. The receptor comes from a woman aged 40 to 50 with alopecia areata. Some clones in this sample may be carry-over from other donors' samples. The material sequenced was whole blood, taken in connection with sensitization to the hapten diphenylcyclopropenone (DPC).

The CDR3 region has the DNA TGTGCCAGCAGCTCTGGACAGGACAGCTCTGGCTACACCTTC. It encodes CASSSGQDSSGYTF. The chain is built from TRBV7-2 and TRBJ1-2, with TRBD1 matching over 7 bases. Germline trimming cut 4 bases from V and 7 bases from J; bases unmatched to any gene: 9. Germline CDR1 reads SGHTA; CDR2 reads FQGNSA. CDR3 size: 14 residues.